Following are 20 T cell receptor beta chains from one sample sequenced in a study of blood T cell repertoires in COVID-19. Produced via immunoSEQ multiplex PCR; TCRdb's table is partial and in-frame only. This repertoire shows about 430,000 clones, nearly 90% found once; its top ten account for 1.2% to 1.5%. Sequenced: PBMCs or T cells enriched from blood (not recorded which). The source of these receptors is a woman younger than 30 who had been exposed to COVID-19.

This clone has just one count. V usage is TRBV6-5 and J usage is TRBJ1-1; 9 bases line up with TRBD1. This CDR3 region has 15 residues. With V trimmed by 2 bases and J by 4 bases, 5 bases remained unmatched. Per germline, CDR1 MNHEY and CDR2 SVGAGI. CDR3 amino acids: CASSYQQGASTEAFF. The CDR3 bases are TGTGCCAGCAGTTACCAACAGGGGGCCAGCACTGAAGCTTTCTTT.

V is TRBV6-6 and J is TRBJ2-7; 7 bases agree with TRBD1. Germline-derived CDR1 and CDR2 are MNHNY and SVGAGI (reference sequence). Unmatched junction bases numbered 13, after V lost 11 bases and J lost 3 bases. The CDR3 sequence is 14 residues long. The CDR3 here is CAGSGRGLFYEQYF. In DNA, the CDR3 is TGTGCCGGATCAGGTAGGGGGCTTTTCTACGAGCAGTACTTC.

This clone was counted a single time. The rearrangement joins TRBV18 to TRBJ2-7; 11 bases are shared with TRBD1. This CDR3 is built from 16 residues. Germline CDR1 KGHSH, CDR2 LQKENI. V lost 6 bases, J lost 4 bases, and 11 bases stayed unmatched. The CDR3 loop is CASSLLGQGAIYEQYF. CDR3 nucleotides: TGTGCCAGCTCTCTCCTAGGACAGGGGGCTATATACGAGCAGTACTTC. The whole variable domain, remainder taken from reference TRBV18 and TRBJ2-7, is NAGVMQNPRHLVRRRGQEARLRCSPMKGHSHVYWYRQLPEEGLKFMVYLQKENIIDESGMPKERFSAEFPKEGPSILRIQQVVRGDSAAYFCASSLLGQGAIYEQYFGPGTRLTVT.

The chain employs TRBV19 and TRBJ1-2; D might be TRBD1 (5 bases). The CDR3 is made up of 14 amino acids. The ends were cut back, 1 base at V and 3 bases at J, with 9 bases in the middle. CDR1 is LNHDA, CDR2 SQIVND, per germline (reference sequence). CDR3 sequence reads: CASSIVQGDYGYTF. In nucleotides, the CDR3 is TGTGCCAGTAGTATAGTCCAGGGCGACTATGGCTACACCTTC.

The chain combines TRBV5-5 with TRBJ1-2, with D perhaps TRBD1 (5 bases). Per the germline V gene, CDR1 is SGHKS and CDR2 is YYEKEE (reference sequence). Trimming took 6 bases from V and 6 from J, leaving 15 bases between them. This CDR3 spans 13 amino acids. DNA for the CDR3: TGTGCCAGCACCCTGGGGCAGGTCGATGGCTACACCTTC. Residues: CASTLGQVDGYTF.

The chain has TRBV29-1 and TRBJ2-7; possible D gene TRBD1, 6 bases. From germline, CDR1 is SQVTM and CDR2 ANQGSEA. The V and J ends lost 5 bases and 3 bases respectively, with 11 bases between them. The CDR3 runs to 12 residues. CDR3 coding DNA: TGCAGCGTTCAGGACAGTTACTACGAGCAGTACTTC. Translated: CSVQDSYYEQYF.

The chain employs TRBV4-2 and TRBJ2-1; tentative D call: TRBD2 (6 bases). Trimming shortened V by 3 bases and J by 7 bases, and 19 bases separated the two germline ends. CDR1 and CDR2 from the germline V gene are LGHNA and YNFKEQ. The CDR3 sequence is 16 residues long. This CDR3 is CASSQDGTGLRNEQFF. The CDR3 DNA reads TGTGCCAGCAGCCAGGACGGGACGGGACTGCGGAATGAGCAGTTCTTC.

The chain links TRBV28 to TRBJ2-7; tentative D call: TRBD1 (7 bases). Trimming left V 4 bases short and J 0 bases short, with 13 bases between. The CDR3 runs 15 residues. Germline V gives CDR1 MDHEN, CDR2 SYDVKM. The chain's CDR3 is CASSSRGTVSYEQYF. As DNA, the CDR3 is TGTGCCAGCAGTTCCCGGGGGACAGTCTCCTACGAGCAGTACTTC.

V and J are TRBV11-2 and TRBJ2-7; TRBD2 matches at 12 bases. Germline-derived CDR1 and CDR2 are SGHAT and FQNNGV. V lost 8 bases, J lost 3 bases, and 5 bases stayed unmatched. CDR3 length: 14 residues. The CDR3 DNA reads TGTGCCAGCCGACTAGCGGGAGATTACTACGAGCAGTACTTC. This codes for CASRLAGDYYEQYF.

The chain combines TRBV15 with TRBJ1-5; D possibly corresponds to TRBD1 (6 bases). This CDR3 is 15 amino acids long. V was shortened by 3 bases and J by 5 bases, with 14 bases between the two germline ends. Germline lookup yields CDR1 LNHNV and CDR2 YYDKDF (reference sequence). The CDR3 DNA reads as TGTGCCACCAGCAGGGCTCGACAGGCCTATCAGCCCCAGCATTTT. Translating it yields CATSRARQAYQPQHF.

The chain carries TRBV30 and TRBJ1-3; TRBD1 might be the D (6 bases). Germline assignment: CDR1 GTSNPN and CDR2 SVGIG (reference sequence). This CDR3 spans 14 amino acids. Trimming stripped 7 bases from V and 5 bases from J, with 18 bases between. The CDR3 is CAYTGIIRRNTIYF. CDR3 DNA sequence: TGTGCCTATACAGGGATAATTCGTCGAAACACCATATATTTT.

The chain carries TRBV13 and TRBJ2-5, with D tentatively TRBD1 (6 bases). V lost 5 bases and J 3 bases, leaving 16 bases between the germline ends. CDR3 length: 15 residues. Germline loops: CDR1 PRHDT, CDR2 FYEKMQ (reference sequence). CDR3 amino acids: CASSRTAEREETQYF. In DNA, the CDR3 is TGTGCCAGCAGCCGGACAGCAGAGAGGGAAGAGACCCAGTACTTC.

The CDR3 DNA reads TGTGCCAGCAGTCCCCCAAACGCGGATGAGCAGTTCTTC. It is translated as CASSPPNADEQFF. The rearrangement uses TRBV12-3 or TRBV12-4 and TRBJ2-1; no clear D. The V and J ends lost 5 bases and 8 bases respectively, with 13 bases between them. The CDR3 covers 13 residues.

This sequence joins TRBV7-9 and TRBJ2-1; D is possibly TRBD2 (6 bases). Trimming shortened V by 5 bases and J by 9 bases, and 23 bases separated the two germline ends. Germline V gives CDR1 SEHNR, CDR2 FQNEAQ (reference sequence). The CDR3 is made up of 16 amino acids. Here the CDR3 DNA reads TGTGCCAGCAGCGGAGACCGGGAGTTGGCCTCGGGTGAGCAGTTCTTC. It yields the protein CASSGDRELASGEQFF. The full variable domain, its missing parts supplied by reference TRBV7-9 and TRBJ2-1, is DTGVSQNPRHKITKRGQNVTFRCDPISEHNRLYWYRQTLGQGPEFLTYFQNEAQLEKSRLLSDRFSAERPKGSFSTLEIQRTEQGDSAMYLCASSGDRELASGEQFFGPGTRLTVL.

This chain joins TRBV27 and TRBJ2-1, with TRBD2 as a possible D gene (6 bases). The CDR3 runs to 15 residues. Between the trimmed V and J ends, which lost 8 bases and 1 base, there was a span of 15 bases. Germline CDR1 reads MNHEY; CDR2 reads SMNVEV (reference sequence). Here the CDR3 reads CASRIAAPSYNEQFF. The CDR3 DNA reads as TGTGCCAGCCGGATAGCGGCCCCATCCTACAATGAGCAGTTCTTC.

V and J are TRBV7-2 and TRBJ2-7; 7 nucleotides align to TRBD1. The CDR3 runs to 15 residues. CDR1 SGHTA and CDR2 FQGNSA come from the germline V gene. The V and J ends lost 5 bases and 0 bases, in that order; junction bases with no gene match: 7. In DNA form, the CDR3 reads TGTGCCAGCAGCCCGACAGGGAGCAGCTCCTACGAGCAGTACTTC. This translates into CASSPTGSSSYEQYF.

In its sample, this clone was seen a few times. J is TRBJ1-6 and V is TRBV2; TRBD1 matches at 7 bases. The junction had 4 bases not matched to a gene; V was cut back by 4 bases and J by 10 bases. The CDR3 is made up of 13 amino acids. CDR1 is SNHLY and CDR2 is FYNNEI in the germline V gene. The CDR3 reads CASSVTGASPLHF. CDR3 nucleotides: TGTGCCAGCAGTGTTACAGGGGCGTCACCCCTCCACTTT. The full variable domain, completed using reference TRBV2 and TRBJ1-6, is EPEVTQTPSHQVTQMGQEVILRCVPISNHLYFYWYRQILGQKVEFLVSFYNNEISEKSEIFDDQFSVERPDGSNFTLKIRSTKLEDSAMYFCASSVTGASPLHFGNGTRLTVT.

In its sample, this clone was seen a few times. J is TRBJ2-2 and V is TRBV6-5; D is perhaps TRBD1 (5 bases). V gave up 4 bases and J gave up 7 bases, with 13 bases separating them. The CDR3 length is 14 residues. Germline V gives CDR1 MNHEY, CDR2 SVGAGI. CDR3 nucleotides: TGTGCCAGCAGTTCACCTCAGGGTATCGGGGAGCTGTTTTTT. Encoded protein: CASSSPQGIGELFF.

The J gene is TRBJ1-4, the V gene TRBV6-5; D unclear. V lost 5 bases and J lost 0, with 7 bases in between. The CDR3 sequence is 14 residues long. Germline CDR1 MNHEY, CDR2 SVGAGI. The DNA of the CDR3 is TGTGCCAGCAGTCCTTTTGCAACTAATGAAAAACTGTTTTTT. It codes for CASSPFATNEKLFF.

The rearrangement joins TRBV2 to TRBJ2-5, with D maybe TRBD1 (7 bases). The CDR3 runs 15 residues. CDR1 and CDR2 from the germline V gene are SNHLY and FYNNEI. V was clipped by 1 base and J by 5 bases, with 14 bases between them. The CDR3 nucleotides read TGTGCCAGCAGTGAAGTTGCAGGGGGGAGGGAGACCCAGTACTTC. Amino acid sequence: CASSEVAGGRETQYF. The full variable domain, in which reference TRBV2 and TRBJ2-5 provide the parts outside the CDR3, is EPEVTQTPSHQVTQMGQEVILRCVPISNHLYFYWYRQILGQKVEFLVSFYNNEISEKSEIFDDQFSVERPDGSNFTLKIRSTKLEDSAMYFCASSEVAGGRETQYFGPGTRLLVL.